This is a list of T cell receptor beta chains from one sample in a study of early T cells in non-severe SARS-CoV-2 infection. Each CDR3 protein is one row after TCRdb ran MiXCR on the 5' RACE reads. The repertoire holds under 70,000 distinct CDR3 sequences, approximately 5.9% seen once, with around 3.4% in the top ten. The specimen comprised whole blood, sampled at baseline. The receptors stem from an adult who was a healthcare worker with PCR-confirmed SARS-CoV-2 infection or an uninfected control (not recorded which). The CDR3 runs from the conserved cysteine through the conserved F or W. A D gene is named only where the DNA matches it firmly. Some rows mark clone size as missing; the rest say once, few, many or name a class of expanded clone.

TGTGCCAGCAGCCTTAGCCCCGGGCTAGGGACTAGCACAGATACGCAGTATTTT CASSLSPGLGTSTDTQYF TRBJ2-3 - many TRBV28
TGTGCCAGTAGCCACCAACAGGGGAGAGGCACCGGGGAGCTGTTTTTT CASSHQQGRGTGELFF TRBJ2-2 TRBD1 - TRBV19
TGTGCCAGCAGCTTGGAAAGCGAGAACCAAGAGACCCAGTACTTC CASSLESENQETQYF TRBJ2-5 - many TRBV5-4
TGTGCCAGCTCACCACAGGGCACAGATACGCAGTATTTT CASSPQGTDTQYF TRBJ2-3 - many TRBV18
TGTGCCAGCAACGACAGGGCCGGGTCACCCCTCCACTTT CASNDRAGSPLHF TRBJ1-6 TRBD1 - TRBV28
TGTGCCAGCAGCTCCACCAGGGATAGCAATCAGCCCCAGCATTTC CASSSTRDSNQPQHF TRBJ1-5 - - TRBV7-2
TGTGCCAGCAGCTCCCTTTTCGGGGTCAGGGGAGGGGGCACAGATACGCAGTATTTT CASSSLFGVRGGGTDTQYF TRBJ2-3 - many TRBV7-2
TGCAGTGCCGGGTCTGTAGAGCTGTTTTTT CSAGSVELFF TRBJ2-2 - many TRBV20-1
TGCAGTGCTCCCTGGACGGACTATTATGGCTACACCTTC CSAPWTDYYGYTF TRBJ1-2 - few TRBV20-1
TGTGCCAGCAGCGTAGGTCAGGGGACTGAAGCTTTCTTT CASSVGQGTEAFF TRBJ1-1 - few TRBV9
TGTGCCAGCAGCTATATCCCAGAGGGGGCAGCTTTCTTT CASSYIPEGAAFF TRBJ1-1 TRBD1 many TRBV27
TGCAGTGCTAGAGAAGGGGATCAGCCCCAGCATTTT CSAREGDQPQHF TRBJ1-5 - many TRBV20-1
TGTGCCAGCATGACCGGTGGCGGGAGGGCCAAAGATACGCAGTATTTT CASMTGGGRAKDTQYF TRBJ2-3 TRBD2 many TRBV6-5
TGCACCAGCATCTTCCTCGTCCCAGGGACAAAACAGTACCAAGAGACCCAGTACTTC CTSIFLVPGTKQYQETQYF TRBJ2-5 - few TRBV1
TGTGCCAGCAGTTCCCCGGACAGGGAGGGATGGAATTCACCCCTCCACTTT CASSSPDREGWNSPLHF TRBJ1-6 TRBD1 - TRBV28
TGCAGCGTTAAGACGGCGGGCGACTCCTACGAGCAGTACTTC CSVKTAGDSYEQYF TRBJ2-7 - many TRBV29-1
TGCGCCAGCAGCCGAGGACAGGGGGATTCACCCCTCCACTTT CASSRGQGDSPLHF TRBJ1-6 TRBD1 - TRBV4-3
TGTGCCAGCGGTGGACTAGCTTACAATGAGCAGTTCTTC CASGGLAYNEQFF TRBJ2-1 TRBD2 many TRBV25-1
TGCAGTGCTAGCTCACAGGGAGAGCCCTATGGCTACACCTTC CSASSQGEPYGYTF TRBJ1-2 - few TRBV20-1
TGTGCCAGCAGTTTCCACAGTAGGAATTCACCCCTCCACTTT CASSFHSRNSPLHF TRBJ1-6 - many TRBV27
TGTGCCAGCAGTGAAGTTCTAGTCGATACGCAGTATTTT CASSEVLVDTQYF TRBJ2-3 - - TRBV6-1
TGTGCCAGCAGTCCCACCGGCGTTAGTGGGCCTCTCACAGATACGCAGTATTTT CASSPTGVSGPLTDTQYF TRBJ2-3 - many TRBV27
TGCAGCGCAAAGCCATCAACAGAGGAGACCCAGTACTTC CSAKPSTEETQYF TRBJ2-5 - - TRBV29-1
TGTGCCAGCTCTGTGAGAACTAGCGGGAGCCCCTACGAGCAGTACTTC CASSVRTSGSPYEQYF TRBJ2-7 TRBD2 many TRBV6-6
TGTGCCATCAGTGAGAGGGAGGGTGCTGGCTACACCTTC CAISEREGAGYTF TRBJ1-2 - few TRBV10-3
TGTGCCAGCAGTCCAGCCGGGACAGGGGGCTATGGCTACACCTTC CASSPAGTGGYGYTF TRBJ1-2 TRBD1 few TRBV28
TGTGCCAGCAGTTATGAGGGGAATTTAGGCTACACCTTC CASSYEGNLGYTF TRBJ1-2 - many TRBV6-5
TGTGCCAGCAGCACGGTGCGGGGTATTTACACCGGGGAGCTGTTTTTT CASSTVRGIYTGELFF TRBJ2-2 - - TRBV11-2
TGTGCCAGCAGCATGGTGGGGTTCGTTAACACCGGGGAGCTGTTTTTT CASSMVGFVNTGELFF TRBJ2-2 - many TRBV11-2
TGTGCCAGCAGTATGACACGACGGGGACAAGAGACCCAGTACTTC CASSMTRRGQETQYF TRBJ2-5 - - TRBV6-5
TGTGCCAGCAGTTTAGGGACAGACTATGGCTACACCTTC CASSLGTDYGYTF TRBJ1-2 - - TRBV12-3/TRBV12-4
TGTGCCATCTCTTCTGGGCTGGATGAGCAGTTCTTC CAISSGLDEQFF TRBJ2-1 - many TRBV10-3
TGCAGTGCTAGAAAGGACACCGGGGAGCTGTTTTTT CSARKDTGELFF TRBJ2-2 - many TRBV20-1
TGTGCCAGCAGCCCGAGGCAGGGGCCTAATGCGTCCCTCCACTTT CASSPRQGPNASLHF TRBJ1-6 - - TRBV11-2